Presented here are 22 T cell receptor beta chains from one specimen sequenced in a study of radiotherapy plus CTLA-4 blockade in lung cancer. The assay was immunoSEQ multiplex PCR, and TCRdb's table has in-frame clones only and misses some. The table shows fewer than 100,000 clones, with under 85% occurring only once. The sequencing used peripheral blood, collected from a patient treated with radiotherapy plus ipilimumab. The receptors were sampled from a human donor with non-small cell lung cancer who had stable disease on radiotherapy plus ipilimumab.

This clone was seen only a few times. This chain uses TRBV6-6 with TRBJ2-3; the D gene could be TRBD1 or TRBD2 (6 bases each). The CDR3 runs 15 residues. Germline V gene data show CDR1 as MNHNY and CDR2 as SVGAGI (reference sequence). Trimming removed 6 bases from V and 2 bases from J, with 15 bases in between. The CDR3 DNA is TGTGCCAGCAGGACAGGAGGGAAGAACACAGATACGCAGTATTTT. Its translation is CASRTGGKNTDTQYF.

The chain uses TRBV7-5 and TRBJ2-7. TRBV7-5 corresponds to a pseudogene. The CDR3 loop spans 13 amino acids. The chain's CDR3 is CASSLWVGNEQYF. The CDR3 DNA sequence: TGTGCCAGCAGCTTGTGGGTTGGGAACGAGCAGTACTTC.

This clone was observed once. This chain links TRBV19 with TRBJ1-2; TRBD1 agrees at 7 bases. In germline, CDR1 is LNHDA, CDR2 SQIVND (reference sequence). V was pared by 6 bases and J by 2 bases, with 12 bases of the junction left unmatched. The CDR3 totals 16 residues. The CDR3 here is CASRDRIGGRNYGYTF. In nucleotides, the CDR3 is TGTGCCAGTAGAGACCGAATAGGGGGCAGAAACTATGGCTACACCTTC.

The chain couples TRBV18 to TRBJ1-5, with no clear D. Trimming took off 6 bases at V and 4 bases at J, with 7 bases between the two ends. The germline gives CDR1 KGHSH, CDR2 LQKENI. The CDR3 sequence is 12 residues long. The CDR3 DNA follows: TGTGCCAGCTCCCTACCTAATCAGCCCCAGCATTTT. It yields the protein CASSLPNQPQHF.

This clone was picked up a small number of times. CDR3 loop: CASNPINRGNSPLHF. The CDR3, as DNA: TGTGCCAGCAACCCTATCAATCGGGGGAATTCACCCCTCCACTTT. The chain is built from TRBV7-2 and TRBJ1-6, with D possibly TRBD1 on 5 matching bases. Germline V lookup: CDR1 SGHTA, CDR2 FQGNSA. The CDR3 runs 15 residues. V was clipped by 7 bases and J by 7 bases, with 17 bases between them. The entire variable domain, with the rest obtained from reference TRBV7-2 and TRBJ1-6, is as follows: GAGVSQSPSNKVTEKGKDVELRCDPISGHTALYWYRQSLGQGLEFLIYFQGNSAPDKSGLPSDRFSAERTGGSVSTLTIQRTQQEDSAVYLCASNPINRGNSPLHFGNGTRLTVT.

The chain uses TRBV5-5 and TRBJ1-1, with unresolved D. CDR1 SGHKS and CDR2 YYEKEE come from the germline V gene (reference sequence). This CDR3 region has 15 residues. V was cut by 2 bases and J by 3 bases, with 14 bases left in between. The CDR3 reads CASSFYPITDTEAFF. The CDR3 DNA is TGTGCCAGCAGCTTCTACCCTATCACGGACACTGAAGCTTTCTTT. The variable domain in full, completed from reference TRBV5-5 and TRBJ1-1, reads DAGVTQSPTHLIKTRGQQVTLRCSPISGHKSVSWYQQVLGQGPQFIFQYYEKEERGRGNFPDRFSARQFPNYSSELNVNALLLGDSALYLCASSFYPITDTEAFFGQGTRLTVV.

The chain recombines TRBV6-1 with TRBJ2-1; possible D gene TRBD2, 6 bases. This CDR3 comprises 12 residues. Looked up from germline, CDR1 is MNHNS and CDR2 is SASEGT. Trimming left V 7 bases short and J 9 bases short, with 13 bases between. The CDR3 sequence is CASTGAGSEQFF. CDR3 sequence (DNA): TGTGCCAGCACCGGGGCGGGGAGTGAGCAGTTCTTC.

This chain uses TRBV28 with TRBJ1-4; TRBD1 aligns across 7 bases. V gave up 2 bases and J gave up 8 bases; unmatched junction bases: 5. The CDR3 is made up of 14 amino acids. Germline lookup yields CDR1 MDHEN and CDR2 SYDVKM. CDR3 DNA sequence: TGTGCCAGCAGTTTAGACAGGGTTGGGGAAAAACTGTTTTTT. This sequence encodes CASSLDRVGEKLFF.

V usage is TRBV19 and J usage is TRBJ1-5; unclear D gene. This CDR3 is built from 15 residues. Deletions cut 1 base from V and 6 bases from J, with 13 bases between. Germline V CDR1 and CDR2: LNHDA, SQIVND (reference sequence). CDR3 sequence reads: CASSIGRGSSQPQHF. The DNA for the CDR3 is TGTGCCAGTAGTATAGGACGGGGATCGAGTCAGCCCCAGCATTTT.

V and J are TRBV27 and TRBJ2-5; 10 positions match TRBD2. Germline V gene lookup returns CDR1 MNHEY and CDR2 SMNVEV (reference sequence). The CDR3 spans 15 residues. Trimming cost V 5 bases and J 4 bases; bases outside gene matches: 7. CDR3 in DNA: TGTGCCAGCAGTGGTAGCGGGGGGCAGGGAGAGACCCAGTACTTC. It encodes CASSGSGGQGETQYF.

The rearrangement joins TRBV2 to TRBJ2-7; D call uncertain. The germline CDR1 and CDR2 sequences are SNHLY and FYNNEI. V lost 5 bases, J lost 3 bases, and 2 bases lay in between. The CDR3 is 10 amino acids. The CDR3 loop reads CASSLYEQYF. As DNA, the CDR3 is TGTGCCAGCAGTCTCTACGAGCAGTACTTC.

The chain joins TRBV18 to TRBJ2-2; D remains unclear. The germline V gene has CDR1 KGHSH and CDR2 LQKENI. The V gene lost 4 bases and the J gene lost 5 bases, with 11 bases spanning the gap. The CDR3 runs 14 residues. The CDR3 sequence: CASSLGWDTGELFF. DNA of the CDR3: TGTGCCAGCTCACTCGGTTGGGATACCGGGGAGCTGTTTTTT.

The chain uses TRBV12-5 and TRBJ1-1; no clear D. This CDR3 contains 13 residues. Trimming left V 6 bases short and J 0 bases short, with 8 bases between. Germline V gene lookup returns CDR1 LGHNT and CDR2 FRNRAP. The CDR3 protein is CASGTTVNTEAFF. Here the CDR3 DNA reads TGTGCTAGTGGCACAACAGTGAACACTGAAGCTTTCTTT.

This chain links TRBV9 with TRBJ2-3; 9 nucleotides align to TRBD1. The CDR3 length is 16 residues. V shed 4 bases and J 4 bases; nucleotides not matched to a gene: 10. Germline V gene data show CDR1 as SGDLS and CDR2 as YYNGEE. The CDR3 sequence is CASSSRQGEPADTQYF. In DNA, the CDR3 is TGTGCCAGCAGCTCCCGACAGGGGGAACCCGCAGATACGCAGTATTTT.

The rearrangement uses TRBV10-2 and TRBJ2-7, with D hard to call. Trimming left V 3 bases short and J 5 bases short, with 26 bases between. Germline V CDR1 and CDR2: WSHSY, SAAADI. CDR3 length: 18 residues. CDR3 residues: CASSDSRANQSRPDEQYF. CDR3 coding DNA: TGCGCCAGCAGTGATTCACGGGCTAATCAATCCCGTCCGGACGAGCAGTACTTC.

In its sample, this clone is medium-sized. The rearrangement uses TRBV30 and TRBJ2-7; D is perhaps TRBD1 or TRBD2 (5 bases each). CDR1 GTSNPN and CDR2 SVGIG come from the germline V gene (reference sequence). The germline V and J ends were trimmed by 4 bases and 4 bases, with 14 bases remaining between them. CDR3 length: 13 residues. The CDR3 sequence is CAWTQGTVYEQYF. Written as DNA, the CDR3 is TGTGCCTGGACACAAGGGACGGTTTACGAGCAGTACTTC.

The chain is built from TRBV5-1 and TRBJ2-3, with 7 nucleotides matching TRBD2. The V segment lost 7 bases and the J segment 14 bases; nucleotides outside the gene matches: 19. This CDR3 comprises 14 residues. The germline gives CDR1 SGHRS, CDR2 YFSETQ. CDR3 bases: TGCGCCAGCTCCCAAGGGGTACTAGCGAGCCCTGGGTATTTT. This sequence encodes CASSQGVLASPGYF.

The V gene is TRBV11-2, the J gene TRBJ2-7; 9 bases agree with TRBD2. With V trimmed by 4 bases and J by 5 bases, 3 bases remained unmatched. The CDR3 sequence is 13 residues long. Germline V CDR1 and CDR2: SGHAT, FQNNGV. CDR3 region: CASSSGLANEQYF. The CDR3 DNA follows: TGTGCCAGCAGCTCGGGACTAGCTAACGAGCAGTACTTC.

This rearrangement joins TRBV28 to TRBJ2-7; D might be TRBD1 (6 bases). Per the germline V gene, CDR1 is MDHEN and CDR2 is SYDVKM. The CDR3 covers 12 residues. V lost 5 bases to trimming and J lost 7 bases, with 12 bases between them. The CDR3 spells CASSQGQKEQYF. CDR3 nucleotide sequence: TGTGCCAGCAGTCAGGGACAAAAGGAGCAGTACTTC. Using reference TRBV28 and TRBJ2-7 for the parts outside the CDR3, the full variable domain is DVKVTQSSRYLVKRTGEKVFLECVQDMDHENMFWYRQDPGLGLRLIYFSYDVKMKEKGDIPEGYSVSREKKERFSLILESASTNQTSMYLCASSQGQKEQYFGPGTRLTVT.

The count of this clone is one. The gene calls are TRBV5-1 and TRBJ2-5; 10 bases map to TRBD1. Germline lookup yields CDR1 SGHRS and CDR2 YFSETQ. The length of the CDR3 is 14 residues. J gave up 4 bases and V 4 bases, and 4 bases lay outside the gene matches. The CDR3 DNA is TGCGCCAGCAGCCGACAGGGGGCATCAGAGACCCAGTACTTC. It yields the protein CASSRQGASETQYF. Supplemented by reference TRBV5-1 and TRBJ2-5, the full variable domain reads KAGVTQTPRYLIKTRGQQVTLSCSPISGHRSVSWYQQTPGQGLQFLFEYFSETQRNKGNFPGRFSGRQFSNSRSEMNVSTLELGDSALYLCASSRQGASETQYFGPGTRLLVL.

CDR3 nucleotide sequence: TGTGCCAGCAGTTCCGGGACTCGGCAGTTCTTC. It specifies CASSSGTRQFF. The V gene is TRBV9, the J gene TRBJ2-1, with D perhaps TRBD2 (6 bases). Trimming removed 5 bases from V and 12 bases from J, with 12 bases in between. The CDR3 consists of 11 residues. The germline V gene encodes CDR1 SGDLS and CDR2 YYNGEE. Together with reference TRBV9 and TRBJ2-1, the CDR3 gives the full variable domain: DSGVTQTPKHLITATGQRVTLRCSPRSGDLSVYWYQQSLDQGLQFLIQYYNGEERAKGNILERFSAQQFPDLHSELNLSSLELGDSALYFCASSSGTRQFFGPGTRLTVL.

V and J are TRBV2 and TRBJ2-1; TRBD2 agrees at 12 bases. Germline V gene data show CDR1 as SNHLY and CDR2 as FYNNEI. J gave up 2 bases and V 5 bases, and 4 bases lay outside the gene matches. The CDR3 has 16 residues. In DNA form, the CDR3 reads TGTGCCAGCAGTCCAACTAGCGGGGGGACCTACAATGAGCAGTTCTTC. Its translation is CASSPTSGGTYNEQFF.